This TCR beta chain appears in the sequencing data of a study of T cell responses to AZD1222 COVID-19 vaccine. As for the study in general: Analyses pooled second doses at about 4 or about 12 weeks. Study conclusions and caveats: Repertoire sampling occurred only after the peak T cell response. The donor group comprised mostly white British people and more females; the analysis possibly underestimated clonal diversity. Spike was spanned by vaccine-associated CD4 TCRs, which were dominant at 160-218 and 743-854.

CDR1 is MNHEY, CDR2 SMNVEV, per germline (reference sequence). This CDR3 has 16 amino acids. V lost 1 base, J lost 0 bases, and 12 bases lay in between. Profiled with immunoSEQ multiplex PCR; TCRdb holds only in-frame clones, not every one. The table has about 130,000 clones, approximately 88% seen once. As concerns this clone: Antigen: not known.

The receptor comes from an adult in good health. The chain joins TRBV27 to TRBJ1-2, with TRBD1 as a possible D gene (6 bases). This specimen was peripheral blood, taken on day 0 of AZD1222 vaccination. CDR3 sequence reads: CASSLFGGGPNYGYTF. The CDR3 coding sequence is TGTGCCAGCAGTTTATTCGGAGGGGGACCTAACTATGGCTACACCTTC.